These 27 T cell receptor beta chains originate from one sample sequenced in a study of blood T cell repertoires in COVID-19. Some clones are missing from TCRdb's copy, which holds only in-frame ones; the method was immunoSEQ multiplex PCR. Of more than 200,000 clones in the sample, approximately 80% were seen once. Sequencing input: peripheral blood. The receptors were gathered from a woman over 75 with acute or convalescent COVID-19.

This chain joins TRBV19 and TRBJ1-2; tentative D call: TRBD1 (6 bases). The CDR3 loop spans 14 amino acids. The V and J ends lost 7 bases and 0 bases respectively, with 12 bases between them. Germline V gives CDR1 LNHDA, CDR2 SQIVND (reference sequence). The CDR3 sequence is CASKGRGANYGYTF. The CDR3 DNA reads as TGTGCCAGTAAGGGCAGGGGAGCTAACTATGGCTACACCTTC.

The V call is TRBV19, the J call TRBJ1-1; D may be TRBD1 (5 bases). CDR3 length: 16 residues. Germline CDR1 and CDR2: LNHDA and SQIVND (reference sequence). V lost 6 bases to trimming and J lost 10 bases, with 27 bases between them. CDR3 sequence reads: CASSKPGGNPRTGAFF. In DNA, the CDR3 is TGTGCCAGTAGCAAACCGGGAGGGAATCCGAGAACAGGAGCTTTCTTT.

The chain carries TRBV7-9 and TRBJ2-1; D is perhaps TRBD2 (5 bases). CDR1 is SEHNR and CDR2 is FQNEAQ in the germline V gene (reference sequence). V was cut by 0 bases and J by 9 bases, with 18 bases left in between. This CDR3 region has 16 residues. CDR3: CASSLALGPPRGEQFF. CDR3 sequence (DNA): TGTGCCAGCAGCTTAGCATTGGGCCCCCCCCGGGGTGAGCAGTTCTTC. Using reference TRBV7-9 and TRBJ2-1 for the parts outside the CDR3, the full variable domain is DTGVSQNPRHKITKRGQNVTFRCDPISEHNRLYWYRQTLGQGPEFLTYFQNEAQLEKSRLLSDRFSAERPKGSFSTLEIQRTEQGDSAMYLCASSLALGPPRGEQFFGPGTRLTVL.

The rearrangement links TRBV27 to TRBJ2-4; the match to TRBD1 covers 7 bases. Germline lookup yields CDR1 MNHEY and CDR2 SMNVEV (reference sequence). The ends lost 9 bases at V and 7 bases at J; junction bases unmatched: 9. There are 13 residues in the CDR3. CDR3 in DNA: TGTGCCAGTCGGACAGGTCTGGTGAACATTCAGTACTTC. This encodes CASRTGLVNIQYF.

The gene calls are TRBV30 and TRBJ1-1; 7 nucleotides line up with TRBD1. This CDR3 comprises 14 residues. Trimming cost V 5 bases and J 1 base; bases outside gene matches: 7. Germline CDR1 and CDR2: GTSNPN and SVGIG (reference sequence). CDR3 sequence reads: CAWALAGGNTEAFF. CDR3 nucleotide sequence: TGTGCCTGGGCCCTGGCAGGGGGGAACACTGAAGCTTTCTTT.

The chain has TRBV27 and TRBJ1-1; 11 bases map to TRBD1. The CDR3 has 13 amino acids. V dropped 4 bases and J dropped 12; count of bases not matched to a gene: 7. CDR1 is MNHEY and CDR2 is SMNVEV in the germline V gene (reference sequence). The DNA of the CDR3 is TGTGCCAGCAGTTACTGGGACAGGGGGGAAACTTTCTTT. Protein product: CASSYWDRGETFF.

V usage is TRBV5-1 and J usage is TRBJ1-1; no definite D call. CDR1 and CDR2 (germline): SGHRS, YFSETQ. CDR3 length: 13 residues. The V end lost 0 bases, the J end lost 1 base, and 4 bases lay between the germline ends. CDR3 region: CASSLARNTEAFF. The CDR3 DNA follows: TGCGCCAGCAGCTTGGCTAGGAACACTGAAGCTTTCTTT.

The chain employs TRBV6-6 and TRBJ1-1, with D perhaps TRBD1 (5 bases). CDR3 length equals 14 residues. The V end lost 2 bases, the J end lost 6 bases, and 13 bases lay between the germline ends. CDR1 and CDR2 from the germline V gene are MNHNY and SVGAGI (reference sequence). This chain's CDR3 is CASSYGGNTAEAFF. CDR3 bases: TGTGCCAGCAGTTACGGGGGGAACACTGCTGAAGCTTTCTTT.

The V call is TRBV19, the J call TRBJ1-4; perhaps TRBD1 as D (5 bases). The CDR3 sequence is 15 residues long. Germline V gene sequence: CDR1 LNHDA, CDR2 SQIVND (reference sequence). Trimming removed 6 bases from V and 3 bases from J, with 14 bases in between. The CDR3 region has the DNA TGTGCCAGTAGGACTAGGGGTGCGGCTAATGAAAAACTGTTTTTT. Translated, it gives CASRTRGAANEKLFF. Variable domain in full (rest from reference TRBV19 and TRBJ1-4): DGGITQSPKYLFRKEGQNVTLSCEQNLNHDAMYWYRQDPGQGLRLIYYSQIVNDFQKGDIAEGYSVSREKKESFPLTVTSAQKNPTAFYLCASRTRGAANEKLFFGSGTQLSVL.

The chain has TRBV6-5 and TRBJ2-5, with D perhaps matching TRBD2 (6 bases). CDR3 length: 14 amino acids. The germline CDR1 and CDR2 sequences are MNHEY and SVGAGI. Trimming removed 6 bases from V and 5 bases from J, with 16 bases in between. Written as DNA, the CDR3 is TGTGCCAGCAGGTCCCAATCGGGGGTTGAGACCCAGTACTTC. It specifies CASRSQSGVETQYF.

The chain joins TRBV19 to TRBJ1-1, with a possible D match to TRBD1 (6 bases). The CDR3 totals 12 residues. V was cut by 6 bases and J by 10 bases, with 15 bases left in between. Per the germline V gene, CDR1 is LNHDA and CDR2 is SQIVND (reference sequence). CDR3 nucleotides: TGTGCCAGTAGCAACAGGGATTTTCGAGCTTTCTTT. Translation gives CASSNRDFRAFF.

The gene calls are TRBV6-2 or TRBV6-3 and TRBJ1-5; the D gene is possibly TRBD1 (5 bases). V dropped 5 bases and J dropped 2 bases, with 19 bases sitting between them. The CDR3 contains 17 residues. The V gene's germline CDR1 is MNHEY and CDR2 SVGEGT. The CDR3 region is CASSKGWQGGGNQPQHF. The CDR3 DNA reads TGTGCCAGCAGTAAGGGGTGGCAGGGAGGGGGCAATCAGCCCCAGCATTTT.

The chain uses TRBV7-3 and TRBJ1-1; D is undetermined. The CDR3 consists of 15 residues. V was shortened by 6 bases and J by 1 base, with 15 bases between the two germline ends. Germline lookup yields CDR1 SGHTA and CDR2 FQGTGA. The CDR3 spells CASRQDPEGNTEAFF. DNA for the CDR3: TGTGCCAGCAGACAAGACCCAGAGGGGAACACTGAAGCTTTCTTT. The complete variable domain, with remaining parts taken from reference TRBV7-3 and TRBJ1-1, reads GAGVSQTPSNKVTEKGKYVELRCDPISGHTALYWYRQSLGQGPEFLIYFQGTGAADDSGLPNDRFFAVRPEGSVSTLKIQRTERGDSAVYLCASRQDPEGNTEAFFGQGTRLTVV.

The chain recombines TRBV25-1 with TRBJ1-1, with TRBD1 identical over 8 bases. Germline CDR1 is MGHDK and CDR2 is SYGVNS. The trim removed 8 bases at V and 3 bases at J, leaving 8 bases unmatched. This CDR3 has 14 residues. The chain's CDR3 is CASRSQGADTEAFF. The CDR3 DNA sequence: TGTGCCAGCCGAAGCCAGGGGGCGGACACTGAAGCTTTCTTT.

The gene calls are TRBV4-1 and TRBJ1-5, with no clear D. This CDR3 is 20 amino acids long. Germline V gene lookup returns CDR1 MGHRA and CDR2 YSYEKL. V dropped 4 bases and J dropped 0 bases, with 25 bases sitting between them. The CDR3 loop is CASSLSQDGPEDYSNQPQHF. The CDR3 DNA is TGCGCCAGCAGCCTTTCTCAAGACGGCCCCGAAGACTATAGCAATCAGCCCCAGCATTTT.

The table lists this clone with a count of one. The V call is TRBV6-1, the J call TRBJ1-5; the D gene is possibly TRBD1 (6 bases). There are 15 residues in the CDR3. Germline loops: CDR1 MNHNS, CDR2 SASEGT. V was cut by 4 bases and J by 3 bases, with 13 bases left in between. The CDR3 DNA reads TGTGCCAGCAGTGTAGCAGGGGCGGCCAATCAGCCCCAGCATTTT. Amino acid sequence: CASSVAGAANQPQHF.

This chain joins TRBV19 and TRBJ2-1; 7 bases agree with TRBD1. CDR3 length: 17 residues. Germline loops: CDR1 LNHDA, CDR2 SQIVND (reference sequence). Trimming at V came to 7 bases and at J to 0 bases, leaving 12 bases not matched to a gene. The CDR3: CASNKGQPRGSYNEQFF. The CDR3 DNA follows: TGTGCCAGTAACAAGGGACAGCCTCGGGGCTCCTACAATGAGCAGTTCTTC.

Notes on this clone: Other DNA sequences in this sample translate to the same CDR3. The CDR3 reads CASSPGSGSSYEQYF. The DNA for the CDR3 is TGTGCCAGCAGCCCGGGGTCCGGTAGCTCCTACGAGCAGTACTTC. The chain employs TRBV5-4 and TRBJ2-7; possibly TRBD2 for D (5 bases). The length of the CDR3 is 15 residues. Per germline, CDR1 SGHNT and CDR2 YYREEE (reference sequence). V was trimmed by 4 bases and J by 0 bases, leaving 14 bases between them.

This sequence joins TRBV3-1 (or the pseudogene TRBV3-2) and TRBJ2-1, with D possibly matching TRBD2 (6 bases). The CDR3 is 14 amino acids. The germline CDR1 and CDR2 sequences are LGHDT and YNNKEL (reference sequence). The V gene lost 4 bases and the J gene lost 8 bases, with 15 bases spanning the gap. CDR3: CASSRLRERDEQFF. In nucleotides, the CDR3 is TGTGCCAGCAGCCGCCTCCGGGAGAGAGATGAGCAGTTCTTC.

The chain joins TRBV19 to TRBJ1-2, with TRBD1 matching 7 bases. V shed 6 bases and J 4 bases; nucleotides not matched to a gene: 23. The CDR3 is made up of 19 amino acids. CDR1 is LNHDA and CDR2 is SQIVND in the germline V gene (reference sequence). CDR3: CASRQRALGQFQGSYGYTF. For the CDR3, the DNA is TGTGCCAGTAGACAGCGGGCCTTGGGACAGTTCCAGGGGAGCTATGGCTACACCTTC. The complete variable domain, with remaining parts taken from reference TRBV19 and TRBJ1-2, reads DGGITQSPKYLFRKEGQNVTLSCEQNLNHDAMYWYRQDPGQGLRLIYYSQIVNDFQKGDIAEGYSVSREKKESFPLTVTSAQKNPTAFYLCASRQRALGQFQGSYGYTFGSGTRLTVV.

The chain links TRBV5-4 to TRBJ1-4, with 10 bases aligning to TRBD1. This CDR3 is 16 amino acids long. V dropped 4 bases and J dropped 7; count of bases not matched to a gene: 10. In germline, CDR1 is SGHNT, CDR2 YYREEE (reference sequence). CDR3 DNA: TGTGCCAGCAGCCCGACAGGGGGCAGGTTTGGTGAAAAACTGTTTTTT. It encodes CASSPTGGRFGEKLFF.

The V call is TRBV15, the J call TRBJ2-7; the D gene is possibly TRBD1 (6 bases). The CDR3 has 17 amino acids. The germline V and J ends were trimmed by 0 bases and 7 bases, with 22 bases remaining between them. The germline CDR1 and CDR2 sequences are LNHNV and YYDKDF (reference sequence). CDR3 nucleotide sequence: TGTGCCACCAGCAGAGATTATACAGTGGTGGGGGCCAGGGAGCAGTACTTC. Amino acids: CATSRDYTVVGAREQYF.

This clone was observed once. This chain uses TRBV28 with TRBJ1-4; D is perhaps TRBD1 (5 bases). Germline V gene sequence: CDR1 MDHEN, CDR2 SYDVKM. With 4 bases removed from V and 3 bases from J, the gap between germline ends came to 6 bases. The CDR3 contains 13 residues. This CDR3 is CASSSGANEKLFF. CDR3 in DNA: TGTGCCAGCAGTTCGGGGGCTAATGAAAAACTGTTTTTT.

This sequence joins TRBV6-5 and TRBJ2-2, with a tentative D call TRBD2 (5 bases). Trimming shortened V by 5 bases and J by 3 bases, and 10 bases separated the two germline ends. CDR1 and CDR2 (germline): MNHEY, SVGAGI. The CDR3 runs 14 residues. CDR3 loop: CASSPPGYTGELFF. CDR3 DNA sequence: TGTGCCAGCAGTCCCCCGGGGTACACCGGGGAGCTGTTTTTT.

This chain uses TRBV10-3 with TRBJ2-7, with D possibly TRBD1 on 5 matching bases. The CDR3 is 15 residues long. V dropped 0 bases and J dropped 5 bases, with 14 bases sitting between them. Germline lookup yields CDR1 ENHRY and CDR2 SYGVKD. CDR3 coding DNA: TGTGCCATCAGTGAGTCCCACCTGACAGCAAACGAGCAGTACTTC. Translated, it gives CAISESHLTANEQYF.

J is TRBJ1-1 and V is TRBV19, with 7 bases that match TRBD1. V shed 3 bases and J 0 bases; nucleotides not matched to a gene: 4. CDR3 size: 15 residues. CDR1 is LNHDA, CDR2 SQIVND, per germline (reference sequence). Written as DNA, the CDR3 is TGTGCCAGTAGTATTCCGGGGACAGTGAACACTGAAGCTTTCTTT. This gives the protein CASSIPGTVNTEAFF.

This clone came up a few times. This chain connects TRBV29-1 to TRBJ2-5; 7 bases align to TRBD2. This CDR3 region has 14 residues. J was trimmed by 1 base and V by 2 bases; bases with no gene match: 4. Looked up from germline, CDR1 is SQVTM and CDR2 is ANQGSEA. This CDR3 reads CSVESREGQETQYF. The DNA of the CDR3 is TGCAGCGTTGAATCCAGGGAGGGCCAAGAGACCCAGTACTTC.